The 3 T cell receptor beta chains listed next were all sequenced from one sample in a study of T cell repertoires in cytomegalovirus infection. Each CDR3 protein gets one entry after TCRdb re-called the reads with MiXCR. Found here are roughly 720,000 distinct CDR3 sequences, 35% to 40% of them singletons; the top ten hold around 3%. Source material: PBMCs. These receptors all come from a human donor in good health (CMV status not recorded). Some clones in this sample may be carry-over from other donors' samples.

The genes are TRBV29-1 and TRBJ1-2; the match to TRBD1 covers 9 bases. V dropped 6 bases and J dropped 5; count of bases not matched to a gene: 16. CDR1 is SQVTM, CDR2 ANQGSEA, per germline. The CDR3 has 16 amino acids. The DNA for the CDR3 is TGCAGCGTCCCAAAACCCCTGGGACAGGGTGGTTATGGCTACACCTTC. Amino acids: CSVPKPLGQGGYGYTF.

As to this clonotype: The final CDR3 position lacks the conserved phenylalanine or tryptophan, pointing to a likely read error. The chain links TRBV20-1 to TRBJ2-5, with TRBD1 as a possible D gene (5 bases). Trimming took off 3 bases at V and 5 bases at J, with 10 bases between the two ends. The length of the CDR3 is 12 residues. The V gene's germline CDR1 is DFQATT and CDR2 SNEGSKA (reference sequence). The CDR3 spells CSASRAPETQYL. The CDR3 nucleotides are TGCAGTGCTAGCAGGGCCCCCGAGACCCAGTACTTA.

This clonotype was detected a few times. This chain joins TRBV7-2 and TRBJ2-7, with TRBD2 as a possible D gene (5 bases). Germline CDR1 and CDR2: SGHTA and FQGNSA. CDR3 length: 12 residues. V was trimmed by 7 bases and J by 6 bases, leaving 13 bases between them. This chain's CDR3 is CASTKDGGEQYF. In DNA, the CDR3 is TGTGCCAGCACCAAGGATGGAGGCGAGCAGTACTTC. The full variable domain, with the rest looked up from reference TRBV7-2 and TRBJ2-7, is GAGVSQSPSNKVTEKGKDVELRCDPISGHTALYWYRQSLGQGLEFLIYFQGNSAPDKSGLPSDRFSAERTGGSVSTLTIQRTQQEDSAVYLCASTKDGGEQYFGPGTRLTVT.